Detailed here is one T cell receptor (beta chain). These data are taken from a study of technical replicates of blood from several donors. Method: immunoSEQ multiplex PCR; TCRdb's copy keeps in-frame clones and lacks some. The repertoire holds 85,000 or so clones, 85% to 95% seen once, with 0.26% in the top ten. V was clipped by 0 bases and J by 2 bases, with 22 bases between them. Germline values: CDR1 MGHRA, CDR2 YSYEKL. This CDR3 spans 19 amino acids. This TCR derives from a human donor in good health. What was sequenced was T cells isolated from PBMCs. This rearrangement joins TRBV4-1 to TRBJ2-5; perhaps TRBD1 as D (5 bases). Here the CDR3 DNA reads TGCGCCAGCAGCCAAGATTGGGGCGTCGGAAGAGGACCTCAAGAGACCCAGTACTTC. Translated, it gives CASSQDWGVGRGPQETQYF.